This TCR beta chain is drawn from a study of type 1 regulatory T cells. TCRdb redid the calling of the reads with MiXCR, one entry per CDR3 protein. The data show around 62,000 distinct CDR3 sequences, about three fifths seen once. This clonotype was counted between two and nine times. Its antigen is not known. V lost 3 bases and J lost 5; bases outside the gene matches: 6. Germline CDR1 DFQATT, CDR2 SNEGSKA (reference sequence). CDR3 size: 13 residues. The source is a human donor in good health. Sequencing input: cultured T cells, either the whole culture or a sorted T cell fraction (not recorded which). The subset: Tr1-enriched cell product generated in vitro against host alloantigens. This rearrangement joins TRBV20-1 to TRBJ2-5, with TRBD1 matching 7 bases. For the CDR3, the DNA is TGCAGTGCTAGGACAGGGAGTCGGGAGACCCAGTACTTC. It yields the protein CSARTGSRETQYF.